The sequence of this TCR beta chain was determined in a study of T cell responses to AZD1222 COVID-19 vaccine. The study, taken as a whole, reports: Females made up more of the donors, who were largely white British, and clonal diversity may have come out too low. Targeting of unmutated variant regions was reportedly seen in nearly half of spike-specific TCRs.

Of note for this clone: Its antigen is unknown.

Clones were sequenced by immunoSEQ multiplex PCR, and TCRdb holds only the in-frame ones, with some missing. The sample records some 160,000 clones, just over 90% being singletons. Germline-derived CDR1 and CDR2 are LGHDT and YNNKEL (reference sequence). The CDR3 runs to 15 residues. V lost 4 bases and J 4 bases, leaving 16 bases between the germline ends. Sequenced material: peripheral blood, taken 28 days after the second AZD1222 dose. The chain uses TRBV3-1 (or the pseudogene TRBV3-2) and TRBJ1-2; D may be TRBD1 (6 bases). The receptor comes from an adult who received the AZD1222 COVID-19 vaccine. The CDR3, as DNA: TGTGCCAGCAGCCCAGGACAGACTTTGACCTATGGCTACACCTTC. It translates to CASSPGQTLTYGYTF.